One and the same sample provided the 28 T cell receptor beta chains below, sequenced in a study of blood T cell repertoires in COVID-19. Produced via immunoSEQ multiplex PCR; TCRdb's table is partial and in-frame only. This table has around 130,000 clones, roughly 84% appearing once. The sequenced sample consisted of peripheral blood. The receptors stem from a woman older than 75 with acute or convalescent COVID-19.

There are a few counts of this clone. The chain couples TRBV4-3 to TRBJ1-2; 7 bases are shared with TRBD1. The ends lost 3 bases at V and 4 bases at J; junction bases unmatched: 11. Germline V gene data show CDR1 as LGHNA and CDR2 as YSLEER. This CDR3 spans 16 amino acids. CDR3 in amino acids: CASSQDYYRQGYGYTF. Here the CDR3 DNA reads TGCGCCAGCAGCCAGGACTATTACCGACAGGGCTATGGCTACACCTTC.

The chain employs TRBV10-2 and TRBJ1-1; 8 nucleotides align to TRBD1. The germline V gene has CDR1 WSHSY and CDR2 SAAADI. The CDR3 sequence is 17 residues long. The V segment lost 0 bases and the J segment 1 base; nucleotides outside the gene matches: 7. DNA of the CDR3: TGCGCCAGCAGTGAGTCAGGGACAGGCCCCCAGAACACTGAAGCTTTCTTT. This encodes CASSESGTGPQNTEAFF.

This chain links TRBV18 with TRBJ1-1; TRBD1 aligns across 7 bases. This CDR3 has 15 amino acids. CDR1 and CDR2 (germline): KGHSH, LQKENI. V was pared by 4 bases and J by 2 bases, with 7 bases of the junction left unmatched. The CDR3 sequence is CASSLGTVSNTEAFF. Written as DNA, the CDR3 is TGTGCCAGCTCACTCGGGACAGTTAGTAACACTGAAGCTTTCTTT. Full variable domain (rest looked up from reference TRBV18 and TRBJ1-1): NAGVMQNPRHLVRRRGQEARLRCSPMKGHSHVYWYRQLPEEGLKFMVYLQKENIIDESGMPKERFSAEFPKEGPSILRIQQVVRGDSAAYFCASSLGTVSNTEAFFGQGTRLTVV.

The V call is TRBV4-1, the J call TRBJ2-1, with TRBD2 identical over 11 bases. CDR3 length: 20 amino acids. Per the germline V gene, CDR1 is MGHRA and CDR2 is YSYEKL. J lost 4 bases, V lost 3 bases, and 17 bases had no gene match. This CDR3 is CASSHPSQRPGLADYNEQFF. The CDR3 DNA reads as TGCGCCAGCAGCCACCCCTCCCAACGACCGGGACTAGCGGATTACAATGAGCAGTTCTTC.

V is TRBV6-5 and J is TRBJ2-7; 7 nucleotides agree with TRBD1. Germline V gene lookup returns CDR1 MNHEY and CDR2 SVGAGI. Unmatched junction bases numbered 5, after V lost 0 bases and J lost 0 bases. The CDR3 totals 16 residues. This CDR3 reads CASSYSQGSLSYEQYF. The DNA of the CDR3 is TGTGCCAGCAGTTACTCACAGGGGTCACTCTCCTACGAGCAGTACTTC.

The chain links TRBV7-9 to TRBJ2-3; 7 bases align to TRBD1. The CDR3 sequence is 15 residues long. The V gene end was trimmed by 5 bases and the J gene end by 2 bases; junction bases not matched to a gene: 7. Germline V gives CDR1 SEHNR, CDR2 FQNEAQ (reference sequence). The DNA of the CDR3 is TGTGCCAGCAGCCTGGACAGGTTTGACACAGATACGCAGTATTTT. Its translation: CASSLDRFDTDTQYF.

The rearrangement uses TRBV2 and TRBJ2-3; no definite D call. CDR3 length equals 15 residues. Germline CDR1 is SNHLY and CDR2 is FYNNEI. The V gene lost 3 bases and the J gene lost 7 bases, with 17 bases spanning the gap. Here the CDR3 reads CASSDPLRHTYTQYF. CDR3 coding DNA: TGTGCCAGCAGTGATCCGCTGCGACACACGTATACGCAGTATTTT.

This chain uses TRBV19 with TRBJ2-1; D unresolved. The CDR3 has 15 residues. Germline V gives CDR1 LNHDA, CDR2 SQIVND (reference sequence). The V and J ends lost 3 bases and 9 bases respectively, with 18 bases between them. The DNA for the CDR3 is TGTGCCAGTAGTATCATAGGCGCTAGTGGTGGTGAGCAGTTCTTC. Protein: CASSIIGASGGEQFF.

The chain joins TRBV30 to TRBJ1-6, with TRBD1 identical over 7 bases. Trimming cost V 3 bases and J 6 bases; bases outside gene matches: 2. The CDR3 runs 13 residues. Germline V gives CDR1 GTSNPN, CDR2 SVGIG (reference sequence). CDR3 in DNA: TGTGCCTGGAGCCGGGACAGTAATTCACCCCTCCACTTT. Amino acid sequence: CAWSRDSNSPLHF.

Only one count was recorded for this clone. V and J are TRBV27 and TRBJ1-2; D gene ambiguous. Germline V gene lookup returns CDR1 MNHEY and CDR2 SMNVEV (reference sequence). The CDR3 contains 14 residues. The V and J ends lost 4 bases and 4 bases respectively, with 13 bases between them. The DNA of the CDR3 is TGTGCCAGCAGTTCTTCTGACACGGCCTATGGCTACACCTTC. Translation: CASSSSDTAYGYTF.

This chain connects TRBV7-2 to TRBJ2-5, with 7 bases aligning to TRBD2. CDR1 SGHTA and CDR2 FQGNSA come from the germline V gene. V gave up 5 bases and J gave up 1 base; unmatched junction bases: 7. CDR3 length equals 15 residues. The CDR3 spells CASSPGGGIQETQYF. For the CDR3, the DNA is TGTGCCAGCAGCCCCGGCGGGGGTATCCAAGAGACCCAGTACTTC.

DNA of the CDR3: TGTGCCAGCAAAATTACAGGGATCTCCTACAATGAGCAGTTCTTC. Protein: CASKITGISYNEQFF. The J gene is TRBJ2-1, the V gene TRBV6-5; tentative D call: TRBD1 (6 bases). The V gene lost 7 bases and the J gene lost 0 bases, with 13 bases spanning the gap. This CDR3 spans 15 amino acids. Germline CDR1 and CDR2: MNHEY and SVGAGI.

The chain has TRBV12-2 and TRBJ2-4; the listed D gene, TRBD2, was not tested against the DNA. TRBV12-2 is a listed pseudogene. The CDR3 sequence is 22 residues long. The CDR3 DNA is TGTGCAAGTCGCTTAGCGAGGCAGGCCCTCGGACTAGCGGGAGAAGTCAAAAACATTCAGTACTTC. It codes for CASRLARQALGLAGEVKNIQYF.

V gene TRBV30 combines with J gene TRBJ2-5; 11 nucleotides agree with TRBD2. With V trimmed by 0 bases and J by 7 bases, 10 bases remained unmatched. The CDR3 runs 16 residues. Germline V gene lookup returns CDR1 GTSNPN and CDR2 SVGIG (reference sequence). The CDR3 DNA sequence: TGTGCCTGGAGTGTACTCAAGACTAGCGGGATCGGGACCCAGTACTTC. Translated, it gives CAWSVLKTSGIGTQYF.

Here the CDR3 reads CASSLGGTSAAGELFF. CDR3 nucleotide sequence: TGTGCCAGCAGCTTAGGCGGGACTAGCGCCGCCGGGGAGCTGTTTTTT. This chain connects TRBV7-6 to TRBJ2-2; 10 bases match TRBD2. The CDR3 spans 16 residues. The J segment lost 6 bases and the V segment lost 1 base, leaving 5 bases of the junction unmatched. From germline, CDR1 is SGHVS and CDR2 FNYEAQ. Supplemented by reference TRBV7-6 and TRBJ2-2, the full variable domain reads GAGVSQSPRYKVTKRGQDVALRCDPISGHVSLYWYRQALGQGPEFLTYFNYEAQQDKSGLPNDRFSAERPEGSISTLTIQRTEQRDSAMYRCASSLGGTSAAGELFFGEGSRLTVL.

The chain has TRBV19 and TRBJ1-1, with 7 bases lining up with TRBD1. Losses at the gene ends were 5 bases for V and 7 bases for J; bases not matched to a gene: 7. Germline V gene sequence: CDR1 LNHDA, CDR2 SQIVND (reference sequence). The CDR3 spans 13 residues. The CDR3 nucleotides read TGTGCCAGTAGTCCATGGACAGGCGATGAAGCTTTCTTT. Encoded protein: CASSPWTGDEAFF.

The gene calls are TRBV19 and TRBJ2-5; TRBD1 matches 7 bases. The CDR3 contains 14 residues. Germline V gives CDR1 LNHDA, CDR2 SQIVND (reference sequence). V trimming: 5 bases; J trimming: 4 bases; junction bases outside the gene matches: 7. The CDR3 coding sequence is TGTGCCAGTAGTCCCTGGGACAGTCGAGAGACCCAGTACTTC. Amino acid sequence: CASSPWDSRETQYF.

The chain links TRBV5-1 to TRBJ2-5, with D tentatively TRBD2 (6 bases). The CDR3 runs to 16 residues. Trimming cost V 1 base and J 1 base, with 14 bases left between them. CDR1 is SGHRS and CDR2 is YFSETQ in the germline V gene. The CDR3 sequence: CASSLWGSGTQETQYF. Written as DNA, the CDR3 is TGCGCCAGCAGCTTGTGGGGTAGCGGAACCCAAGAGACCCAGTACTTC. Supplemented by reference TRBV5-1 and TRBJ2-5, the full variable domain reads KAGVTQTPRYLIKTRGQQVTLSCSPISGHRSVSWYQQTPGQGLQFLFEYFSETQRNKGNFPGRFSGRQFSNSRSEMNVSTLELGDSALYLCASSLWGSGTQETQYFGPGTRLLVL.

This chain uses TRBV18 with TRBJ1-2; D is perhaps TRBD1 (6 bases). The V end lost 3 bases, the J end lost 1 base, and 9 bases lay between the germline ends. CDR1 and CDR2 (germline): KGHSH, LQKENI. The CDR3 runs to 14 residues. CDR3 in DNA: TGTGCCAGCTCACCGGGGGCGAATAACTATGGCTACACCTTC. Translating it yields CASSPGANNYGYTF.

The chain combines TRBV7-2 with TRBJ1-1; D is unresolved. This CDR3 spans 14 amino acids. V shed 5 bases and J shed 2 bases, with 12 bases lying between them. Germline V gives CDR1 SGHTA, CDR2 FQGNSA. The CDR3 nucleotides read TGTGCCAGCAGCCCAACCCGGGGAAACACTGAAGCTTTCTTT. Translated, it gives CASSPTRGNTEAFF.

The chain links TRBV7-7 to TRBJ2-2; 13 positions agree with TRBD2. J was trimmed by 5 bases and V by 5 bases; bases with no gene match: 8. CDR3 length: 17 residues. Germline CDR1 SSHAT, CDR2 FNYEAQ (reference sequence). The CDR3 region is CASSPRTSGSNTGELFF. In DNA, the CDR3 is TGTGCCAGCAGCCCACGGACTAGCGGGAGTAATACCGGGGAGCTGTTTTTT.

The V and J genes are TRBV6-6 and TRBJ2-3; D gene unclear. This CDR3 is 13 amino acids long. Germline V gene sequence: CDR1 MNHNY, CDR2 SVGAGI (reference sequence). The V end lost 1 base, the J end lost 1 base, and 3 bases lay between the germline ends. The CDR3 protein is CASSYLGTDTQYF. The CDR3 DNA reads TGTGCCAGCAGTTACTTAGGCACAGATACGCAGTATTTT.

The chain recombines TRBV6-5 with TRBJ1-2; TRBD1 matches 8 bases. CDR1 is MNHEY and CDR2 is SVGAGI in the germline V gene. The CDR3 runs 12 residues. Trimming cost V 10 bases and J 7 bases; bases outside gene matches: 8. The CDR3 spells CATRTGLFGYTF. The CDR3, as DNA: TGTGCCACCAGGACAGGGTTGTTTGGCTACACCTTC.

The V and J genes are TRBV6-6 and TRBJ2-3, with a possible D match to TRBD2 (6 bases). The CDR3 is 14 amino acids. Trimming cost V 7 bases and J 2 bases, with 13 bases left between them. Looked up from germline, CDR1 is MNHNY and CDR2 is SVGAGI (reference sequence). CDR3 in amino acids: CASKDYAITDTQYF. The CDR3 DNA reads TGTGCCAGCAAGGACTACGCGATCACAGATACGCAGTATTTT.

The V and J genes are TRBV6-5 and TRBJ1-2, with TRBD1 identical over 8 bases. The CDR3 is made up of 15 amino acids. CDR1 MNHEY and CDR2 SVGAGI come from the germline V gene. The trim removed 6 bases at V and 8 bases at J, leaving 14 bases unmatched. CDR3 region: CASSPQGARAEGYTF. CDR3 nucleotides: TGTGCCAGCAGCCCCCAGGGGGCTAGGGCCGAGGGCTACACCTTC.

The rearrangement joins TRBV7-2 to TRBJ2-5; maybe TRBD2 (5 bases). This CDR3 contains 14 residues. Trimming left V 5 bases short and J 5 bases short, with 15 bases between. Germline-derived CDR1 and CDR2 are SGHTA and FQGNSA. Here the CDR3 DNA reads TGTGCCAGCAGCGGAGCGGCTACCGGGGAGACCCAGTACTTC. Translation: CASSGAATGETQYF.

This clone was seen only a few times. The rearrangement links TRBV5-1 to TRBJ1-1; a possible D gene is TRBD1 (5 bases). The length of the CDR3 is 16 residues. The germline V gene has CDR1 SGHRS and CDR2 YFSETQ. V was pared by 1 base and J by 0 bases, with 13 bases between. CDR3: CASSLNPGGVNTEAFF. As DNA, the CDR3 is TGCGCCAGCAGCTTGAACCCGGGGGGGGTGAACACTGAAGCTTTCTTT.

The V and J genes are TRBV7-9 and TRBJ2-7; maybe TRBD2 (6 bases). The V gene lost 5 bases and the J gene lost 3 bases, with 17 bases spanning the gap. CDR1 and CDR2 (germline): SEHNR, FQNEAQ (reference sequence). The CDR3 length is 15 residues. The CDR3 nucleotides read TGTGCCAGCAGCACGTCGGGACTCCAGGTCTACGAGCAGTACTTC. Encoded protein: CASSTSGLQVYEQYF.